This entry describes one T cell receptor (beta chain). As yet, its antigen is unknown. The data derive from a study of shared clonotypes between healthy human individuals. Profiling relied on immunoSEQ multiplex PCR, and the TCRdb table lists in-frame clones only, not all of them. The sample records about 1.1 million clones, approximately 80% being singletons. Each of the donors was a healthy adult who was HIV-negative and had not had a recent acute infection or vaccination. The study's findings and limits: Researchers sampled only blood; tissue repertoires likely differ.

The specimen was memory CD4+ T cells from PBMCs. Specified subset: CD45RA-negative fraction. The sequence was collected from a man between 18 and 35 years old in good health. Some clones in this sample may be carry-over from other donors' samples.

The CDR3 sequence is CATSRDSGRGGRETQYF. The CDR3 DNA reads TGTGCCACCAGCAGAGATAGCGGCAGGGGTGGGCGGGAGACCCAGTACTTC. This rearrangement joins TRBV15 to TRBJ2-5, with D tentatively TRBD1 or TRBD2 (6 bases each). The germline V gene has CDR1 LNHNV and CDR2 YYDKDF (reference sequence). The CDR3 consists of 17 residues. The ends were cut back, 0 bases at V and 5 bases at J, with 19 bases in the middle.